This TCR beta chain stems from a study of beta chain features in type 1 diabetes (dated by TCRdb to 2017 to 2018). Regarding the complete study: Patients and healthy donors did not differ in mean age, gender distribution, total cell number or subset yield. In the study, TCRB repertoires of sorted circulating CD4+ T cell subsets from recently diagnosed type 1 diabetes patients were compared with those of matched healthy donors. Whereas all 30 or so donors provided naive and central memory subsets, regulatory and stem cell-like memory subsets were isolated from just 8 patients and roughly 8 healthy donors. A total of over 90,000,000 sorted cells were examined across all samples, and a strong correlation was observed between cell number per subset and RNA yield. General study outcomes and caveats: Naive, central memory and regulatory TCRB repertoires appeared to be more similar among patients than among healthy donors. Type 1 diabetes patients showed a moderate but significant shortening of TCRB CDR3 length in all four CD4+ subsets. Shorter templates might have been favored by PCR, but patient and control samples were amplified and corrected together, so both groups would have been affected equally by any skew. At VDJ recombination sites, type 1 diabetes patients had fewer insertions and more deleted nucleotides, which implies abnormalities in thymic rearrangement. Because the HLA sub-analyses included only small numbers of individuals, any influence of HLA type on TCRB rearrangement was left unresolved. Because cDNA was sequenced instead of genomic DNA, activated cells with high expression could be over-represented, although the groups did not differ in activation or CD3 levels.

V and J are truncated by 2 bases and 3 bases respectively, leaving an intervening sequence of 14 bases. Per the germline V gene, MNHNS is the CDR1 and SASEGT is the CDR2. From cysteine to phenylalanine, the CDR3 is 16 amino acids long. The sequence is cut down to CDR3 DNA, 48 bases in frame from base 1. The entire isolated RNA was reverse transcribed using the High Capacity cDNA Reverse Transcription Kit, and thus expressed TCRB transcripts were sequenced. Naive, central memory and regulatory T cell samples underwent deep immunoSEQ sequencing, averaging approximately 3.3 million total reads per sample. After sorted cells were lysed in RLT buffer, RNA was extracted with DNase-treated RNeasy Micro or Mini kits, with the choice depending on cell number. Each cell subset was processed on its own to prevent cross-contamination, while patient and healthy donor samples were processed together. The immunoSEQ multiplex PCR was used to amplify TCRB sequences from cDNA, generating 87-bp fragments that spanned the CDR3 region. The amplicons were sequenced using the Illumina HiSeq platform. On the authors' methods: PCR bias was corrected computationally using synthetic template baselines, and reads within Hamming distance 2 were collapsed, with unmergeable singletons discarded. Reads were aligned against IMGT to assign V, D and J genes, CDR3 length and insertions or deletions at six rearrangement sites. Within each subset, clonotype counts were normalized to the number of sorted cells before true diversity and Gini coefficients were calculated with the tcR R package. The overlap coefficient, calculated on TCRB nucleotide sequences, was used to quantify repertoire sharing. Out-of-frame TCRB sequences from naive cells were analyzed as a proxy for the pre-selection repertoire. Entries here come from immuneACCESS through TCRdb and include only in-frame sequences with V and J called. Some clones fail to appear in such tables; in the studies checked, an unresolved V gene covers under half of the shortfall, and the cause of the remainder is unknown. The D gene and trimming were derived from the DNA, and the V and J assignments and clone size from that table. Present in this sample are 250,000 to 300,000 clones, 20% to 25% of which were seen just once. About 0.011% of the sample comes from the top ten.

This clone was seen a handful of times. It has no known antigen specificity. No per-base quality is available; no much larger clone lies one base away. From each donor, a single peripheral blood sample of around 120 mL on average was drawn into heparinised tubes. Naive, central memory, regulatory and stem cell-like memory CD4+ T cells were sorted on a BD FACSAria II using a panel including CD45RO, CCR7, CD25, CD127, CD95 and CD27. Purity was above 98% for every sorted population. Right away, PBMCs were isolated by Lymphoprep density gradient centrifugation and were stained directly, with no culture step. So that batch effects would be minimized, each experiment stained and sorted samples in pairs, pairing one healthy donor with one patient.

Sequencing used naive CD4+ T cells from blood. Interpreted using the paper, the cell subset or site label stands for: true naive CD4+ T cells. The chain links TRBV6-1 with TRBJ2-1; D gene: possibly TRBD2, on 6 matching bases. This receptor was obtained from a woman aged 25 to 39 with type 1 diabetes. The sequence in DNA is TGTGCCAGCAGTGAAAAGTGGGGCGGGATCTACAATGAGCAGTTCTTC. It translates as CASSEKWGGIYNEQFF.